The 22 T cell receptor beta chains given below trace back to one sample, sequenced in a study of Graves' ophthalmopathy and Graves' hyperthyroidism. For repertoire sequencing, the TCR beta CDR3 regions were amplified from RNA transcripts. Scientists carried out first-round RT-PCR using HTBI primers and then a second-round multiplex PCR. TCRdb re-called the multiplex PCR reads with MiXCR, one entry per CDR3 protein. The data hold about 400,000 distinct CDR3 sequences, with around 16% observed a single time. The material sequenced was peripheral blood. The source of these receptors is a woman under 30 with Graves' ophthalmopathy.

The chain is built from TRBV6-5 and TRBJ2-7; a weak D match, TRBD1 (6 bases). V was shortened by 1 base and J by 4 bases, with 11 bases between the two germline ends. Germline CDR1 is MNHEY and CDR2 is SVGAGI. The CDR3 sequence is 14 residues long. Here the CDR3 reads CASSYYGQSYEQYF. As DNA, the CDR3 is TGTGCCAGCAGTTACTACGGACAGAGTTACGAGCAGTACTTC.

The V and J genes are TRBV6-1 and TRBJ1-2; D unresolved. Looked up from germline, CDR1 is MNHNS and CDR2 is SASEGT. This CDR3 has 14 residues. The germline V and J ends were trimmed by 1 base and 5 bases, with 11 bases remaining between them. The CDR3 protein is CASSEDLTPYGYTF. The DNA for the CDR3 is TGTGCCAGCAGTGAAGACCTTACTCCTTATGGCTACACCTTC.

This clonotype was picked up many times. The chain combines TRBV11-2 with TRBJ1-2; tentatively, D is TRBD1 (6 bases). The length of the CDR3 is 14 residues. V was pared by 2 bases and J by 4 bases, with 11 bases between. Germline CDR1 is SGHAT and CDR2 is FQNNGV. The CDR3 bases are TGTGCCAGCAGCTTACAGGGGCAGAGCTATGGCTACACCTTC. Its protein is CASSLQGQSYGYTF. Based on the CDR3 plus reference TRBV11-2 and TRBJ1-2, the full variable domain is EAGVAQSPRYKIIEKRQSVAFWCNPISGHATLYWYQQILGQGPKLLIQFQNNGVVDDSQLPKDRFSAERLKGVDSTLKIQPAKLEDSAVYLCASSLQGQSYGYTFGSGTRLTVV.

The chain links TRBV12-3 or TRBV12-4 to TRBJ2-5, with 10 positions matching TRBD1. V was clipped by 3 bases and J by 4 bases; unmatched bases: 8. The CDR3 consists of 16 residues. CDR3 DNA sequence: TGTGCCAGCAGTTTCAGTGACAGGGGGCATCGAGAGACCCAGTACTTC. It yields the protein CASSFSDRGHRETQYF.

This clonotype was picked up many times. J is TRBJ2-7 and V is TRBV11-2; weak D call: TRBD2 (6 bases). Between the trimmed V and J ends, which lost 1 base and 3 bases, there was a span of 10 bases. Germline V gene data show CDR1 as SGHAT and CDR2 as FQNNGV. The CDR3 length is 14 residues. The CDR3: CASSLGPGDYEQYF. The CDR3 bases are TGTGCCAGCAGCTTAGGACCGGGGGACTACGAGCAGTACTTC.

In its sample, this clonotype was seen many times. CDR3 region: CASSLGRSRPYEQYF. CDR3 DNA sequence: TGTGCCAGCAGCTTAGGAAGATCCCGCCCCTACGAGCAGTACTTC. The V call is TRBV11-2, the J call TRBJ2-7; no definite D call. Germline V gene sequence: CDR1 SGHAT, CDR2 FQNNGV. V was pared by 1 base and J by 2 bases, with 12 bases between. There are 15 residues in the CDR3.

The table lists this clonotype with many counts. The gene calls are TRBV11-2 and TRBJ2-2; D is undetermined. V was clipped by 6 bases and J by 10 bases, with 9 bases between them. This CDR3 spans 11 amino acids. Germline CDR1 SGHAT, CDR2 FQNNGV. The CDR3 DNA is TGTGCCAGCAGGCAGGCCAAGGAGCTGTTTTTT. It is translated as CASRQAKELFF.

This clonotype was detected many times. This chain links TRBV7-3 with TRBJ2-7; D call uncertain. Germline CDR1 SGHTA, CDR2 FQGTGA. This CDR3 spans 13 amino acids. The V gene lost 5 bases and the J gene lost 6 bases, with 14 bases spanning the gap. DNA for the CDR3: TGTGCCAGCAGCACCACCGCGGAGCGCGAGCAGTACTTC. Its protein product is CASSTTAEREQYF.

This clonotype was seen repeatedly, ten times or more. The V gene is TRBV24-1, the J gene TRBJ1-5, with D perhaps TRBD1 (6 bases). CDR1 KGHDR and CDR2 SFDVKD come from the germline V gene. The CDR3 runs to 15 residues. V gave up 8 bases and J gave up 11 bases, with 24 bases separating them. The CDR3 loop reads CATISPRGLIMAQHF. The CDR3 DNA reads as TGTGCCACCATATCCCCCAGGGGATTAATCATGGCCCAGCATTTT.

This chain uses TRBV7-3 with TRBJ2-7; 8 positions agree with TRBD1. This CDR3 contains 14 residues. Trimming took 6 bases from V and 5 from J; bases not matched to a gene: 9. Germline V gene data show CDR1 as SGHTA and CDR2 as FQGTGA. CDR3 DNA: TGTGCCAGCAGTTCTGCCGGGACAGGCCACGAGCAGTACTTC. Its protein product is CASSSAGTGHEQYF.

The rearrangement joins TRBV11-1 to TRBJ2-7; D ambiguous. This CDR3 contains 16 residues. CDR1 is SGHAT and CDR2 is FQDESV in the germline V gene (reference sequence). V dropped 2 bases and J dropped 2 bases, with 16 bases sitting between them. This chain's CDR3 is CASSLTSEFPPYEQYF. DNA for the CDR3: TGTGCCAGCAGCTTAACGTCGGAATTCCCCCCCTACGAGCAGTACTTC.

This clonotype was seen at least ten times. The chain is built from TRBV6-2 or TRBV6-3 and TRBJ1-5, with 8 nucleotides matching TRBD1. Germline CDR1 is MNHEY and CDR2 is SVGEGT. The CDR3 has 18 residues. With V trimmed by 2 bases and J by 4 bases, 13 bases remained unmatched. CDR3 coding DNA: TGTGCCAGCAGTTACCGCCCGCCCGGGACAGGCCTAAATCAGCCCCAGCATTTT. Translating gives CASSYRPPGTGLNQPQHF.

This clonotype was observed at least ten times. V gene TRBV11-2 combines with J gene TRBJ2-7, with D unresolved. Germline CDR1 SGHAT, CDR2 FQNNGV. This CDR3 region has 16 residues. V lost 4 bases, J lost 4 bases, and 20 bases lay in between. Here the CDR3 DNA reads TGTGCCAGCAGCTCCCTCGGGTTCGGGCCCCCTTACGAGCAGTACTTC. This encodes CASSSLGFGPPYEQYF.

The sample holds many counts of this clonotype. The V and J genes are TRBV30 and TRBJ2-7; TRBD1 agrees at 7 bases. With 3 bases clipped from V and 0 bases from J, the junction kept 11 bases outside the gene matches. Germline CDR1 is GTSNPN and CDR2 is SVGIG (reference sequence). There are 16 residues in the CDR3. The CDR3 loop is CAWRVTGLGSSYEQYF. CDR3 in DNA: TGTGCCTGGAGGGTGACAGGGTTGGGGTCCTCCTACGAGCAGTACTTC. The full variable domain, its missing parts supplied by reference TRBV30 and TRBJ2-7, is SQTIHQWPATLVQPVGSPLSLECTVEGTSNPNLYWYRQAAGRGLQLLFYSVGIGQISSEVPQNLSASRPQDRQFILSSKKLLLSDSGFYLCAWRVTGLGSSYEQYFGPGTRLTVT.

With regard to this clonotype: A much larger clone is a single base away; this may be a read error. This rearrangement joins TRBV18 to TRBJ2-5; no clear D. CDR3 length equals 12 residues. The germline CDR1 and CDR2 sequences are KGHSH and LQKENI. The CDR3 reads CPSSPRTGTQYF. The CDR3 DNA reads as TGTCCCAGCTCACCACGTACGGGGACCCAGTACTTC.

The rearrangement joins TRBV9 to TRBJ1-2; D not certain. V gave up 1 base and J gave up 7 bases, with 14 bases separating them. Looked up from germline, CDR1 is SGDLS and CDR2 is YYNGEE. This CDR3 has 14 residues. The CDR3 nucleotides are TGTGCCAGCAGCGTATTATCGACAATTCCTGGCTACACCTTC. Protein product: CASSVLSTIPGYTF.

The chain carries TRBV6-2 or TRBV6-3 and TRBJ1-1; tentatively, D is TRBD1 (6 bases). CDR3 length: 18 amino acids. Germline loops: CDR1 MNHEY, CDR2 SVGEGT. The germline V and J ends were trimmed by 8 bases and 0 bases, with 25 bases remaining between them. This CDR3 is CASHGRGGSASMNTEAFF. CDR3 DNA sequence: TGTGCCAGCCATGGACGAGGGGGGAGCGCTAGTATGAACACTGAAGCTTTCTTT.

This clonotype has at least ten counts. The V and J genes are TRBV6-2 or TRBV6-3 and TRBJ2-7; D is ambiguous. The CDR3 length is 13 residues. Trimming pared 6 bases from V and 2 bases from J, leaving 11 bases between. The germline CDR1 and CDR2 sequences are MNHEY and SVGEGT. The CDR3 protein is CASSPRQTYEQYF. CDR3 DNA sequence: TGTGCCAGCAGCCCCCGTCAGACCTACGAGCAGTACTTC.

This clonotype was counted many times. It may be a read error: a sequence one base away is much more abundant. V is TRBV30 and J is TRBJ2-6; no reliable D call. V lost 8 bases and J 4 bases, leaving 9 bases between the germline ends. Germline CDR1 is GTSNPN and CDR2 is SVGIG (reference sequence). This CDR3 has 12 residues. CDR3 coding DNA: TGTGCCCTTTCCCCGGGGGCCAACGTCCTGACTTTC. Residues: CALSPGANVLTF.

This clonotype appeared many times. This chain links TRBV29-1 with TRBJ1-1, with TRBD1 matching over 8 bases. V shed 6 bases and J 8 bases; nucleotides not matched to a gene: 5. CDR1 is SQVTM and CDR2 is ANQGSEA in the germline V gene. CDR3 length equals 11 residues. Written as DNA, the CDR3 is TGCAGCGTGGCGGGACAGGCCGAAGCTTTCTTT. It codes for CSVAGQAEAFF. The full variable domain, in which reference TRBV29-1 and TRBJ1-1 provide the parts outside the CDR3, is SAVISQKPSRDICQRGTSLTIQCQVDSQVTMMFWYRQQPGQSLTLIATANQGSEATYESGFVIDKFPISRPNLTFSTLTVSNMSPEDSSIYLCSVAGQAEAFFGQGTRLTVV.

This clonotype was recorded many times. The chain couples TRBV5-1 to TRBJ1-5, with 8 bases fitting TRBD1. The V gene's germline CDR1 is SGHRS and CDR2 YFSETQ. The CDR3 has 15 residues. The junction had 8 bases not matched to a gene; V was cut back by 4 bases and J by 5 bases. Here the CDR3 reads CASSAETGADQPQHF. In nucleotides, the CDR3 is TGCGCCAGCAGCGCGGAGACAGGGGCCGATCAGCCCCAGCATTTT.

The rearrangement joins TRBV29-1 to TRBJ1-6; weak D call: TRBD1 (5 bases). V was trimmed by 4 bases and J by 7 bases, leaving 14 bases between them. Germline V gene data show CDR1 as SQVTM and CDR2 as ANQGSEA. CDR3 size: 14 residues. This CDR3 reads CSVVTGGPNSPLHF. CDR3 DNA sequence: TGCAGCGTTGTTACGGGGGGTCCCAATTCACCCCTCCACTTT.